A selection of T cell receptor beta chains follows, all from one sample in a study of blood T cells in healthy people across ages. TCRdb re-analysed the 5' RACE reads in MiXCR, keeping a single row per CDR3 protein. The data hold over 1,500,000 distinct CDR3 sequences, with approximately 50% observed a single time. The sequenced material came from blood. The receptors stem from a woman between 40 and 50 years old in good health. Both conserved end residues are part of each CDR3. The order of the fields is D gene, J gene, clone size, V gene, CDR3 protein, CDR3 DNA. D genes are given only for firm matches. Clone size, where shown, is once, few, many, or a class for clones that have expanded.

d_gene: TRBD2
j_gene: TRBJ2-1
abundance: -
v_gene: TRBV3-1
CDR3aa: CASSERGRGAANDYNEQFF
CDR3nt: TGTGCCAGCAGCGAACGGGGGCGGGGGGCAGCGAATGATTACAATGAGCAGTTCTTC

d_gene: -
j_gene: TRBJ2-5
abundance: -
v_gene: TRBV6-2/TRBV6-3
CDR3aa: CASSIGRTNEQYF
CDR3nt: TGTGCCAGCAGTATAGGCAGAACCAATGAGCAGTACTTC

d_gene: -
j_gene: TRBJ1-5
abundance: -
v_gene: TRBV20-1
CDR3aa: CSARESRPEGNQPQHF
CDR3nt: TGCAGTGCTAGAGAATCGCGACCCGAGGGCAATCAGCCCCAGCATTTT

d_gene: -
j_gene: TRBJ2-7
abundance: few
v_gene: TRBV9
CDR3aa: CASSVDRDWTSHNEQYF
CDR3nt: TGTGCCAGCAGCGTAGATAGGGACTGGACATCACACAATGAGCAGTACTTC

d_gene: -
j_gene: TRBJ1-2
abundance: -
v_gene: TRBV2
CDR3aa: CASSELPAALDGYTF
CDR3nt: TGTGCCAGCAGTGAATTACCGGCAGCTCTAGATGGCTACACCTTC

d_gene: TRBD1
j_gene: TRBJ1-2
abundance: -
v_gene: TRBV12-3/TRBV12-4
CDR3aa: CASSVGTVNGYTF
CDR3nt: TGTGCCAGCAGTGTTGGGACAGTAAATGGCTACACCTTC

d_gene: -
j_gene: TRBJ2-4
abundance: -
v_gene: TRBV5-1
CDR3aa: CASSSIPTGTATGEQYF
CDR3nt: TGCGCCAGCAGCTCCATTCCCACCGGGACAGCGACGGGAGAGCAGTACTTC

d_gene: -
j_gene: TRBJ1-1
abundance: -
v_gene: TRBV7-9
CDR3aa: CASTPWGAFF
CDR3nt: TGTGCCAGCACCCCGTGGGGAGCTTTCTTT

d_gene: -
j_gene: TRBJ2-5
abundance: -
v_gene: TRBV7-9
CDR3aa: CASSSYRWETQYF
CDR3nt: TGTGCCAGCAGCTCGTATCGGTGGGAGACCCAGTACTTC

d_gene: TRBD1
j_gene: TRBJ1-2
abundance: few
v_gene: TRBV6-9
CDR3aa: CASSCPGTGDGYTF
CDR3nt: TGTGCCAGCAGTTGTCCCGGGACAGGGGATGGCTACACCTTC

d_gene: -
j_gene: TRBJ2-1
abundance: -
v_gene: TRBV3-1
CDR3aa: CASSPERRDNEQFF
CDR3nt: TGTGCCAGCAGCCCCGAAAGAAGGGACAATGAGCAGTTCTTC

d_gene: TRBD1
j_gene: TRBJ2-1
abundance: -
v_gene: TRBV2
CDR3aa: CASSDVGQANNNEQFF
CDR3nt: TGTGCCAGCAGTGATGTGGGACAGGCCAACAACAATGAGCAGTTCTTC

d_gene: -
j_gene: TRBJ2-7
abundance: -
v_gene: TRBV5-1
CDR3aa: CASSPEEGQRIYEQYF
CDR3nt: TGCGCCAGCAGCCCGGAGGAAGGACAGAGGATCTACGAGCAGTACTTC

d_gene: TRBD2
j_gene: TRBJ2-2
abundance: -
v_gene: TRBV6-5
CDR3aa: CASSSLSGGENTGELFF
CDR3nt: TGTGCCAGCAGTTCCCTTAGCGGGGGGGAGAACACCGGGGAGCTGTTTTTT

d_gene: TRBD1
j_gene: TRBJ1-1
abundance: -
v_gene: TRBV20-1
CDR3aa: CSAPRQGAMNTEAFF
CDR3nt: TGCAGTGCTCCTCGACAGGGGGCCATGAACACTGAAGCTTTCTTT

d_gene: -
j_gene: TRBJ2-6
abundance: few
v_gene: TRBV9
CDR3aa: CASSESSQPLSGANVLTF
CDR3nt: TGTGCCAGCAGCGAGTCCAGTCAGCCTTTATCTGGGGCCAACGTCCTGACTTTC

d_gene: TRBD2
j_gene: TRBJ2-7
abundance: -
v_gene: TRBV20-1
CDR3aa: CSATVPPGLAGVREQYF
CDR3nt: TGCAGTGCTACCGTACCCCCTGGGCTAGCGGGGGTAAGGGAGCAGTACTTC

d_gene: -
j_gene: TRBJ2-1
abundance: few
v_gene: TRBV3-1
CDR3aa: CASSQGGDGAYNEQFF
CDR3nt: TGTGCCAGCAGCCAAGGGGGGGACGGCGCCTACAATGAGCAGTTCTTC

d_gene: TRBD1
j_gene: TRBJ1-1
abundance: -
v_gene: TRBV4-3
CDR3aa: CASSSQTGTEAFF
CDR3nt: TGCGCCAGCAGCTCTCAGACAGGGACTGAAGCTTTCTTT

d_gene: TRBD2
j_gene: TRBJ2-5
abundance: -
v_gene: TRBV20-1
CDR3aa: CSARVPAGGPETQYF
CDR3nt: TGCAGTGCTAGAGTTCCAGCGGGGGGCCCGGAGACCCAGTACTTC

d_gene: TRBD1
j_gene: TRBJ1-2
abundance: -
v_gene: TRBV2
CDR3aa: CASSEDRGRGYTF
CDR3nt: TGTGCCAGCAGCGAGGACAGGGGCCGTGGCTACACCTTC

d_gene: TRBD1
j_gene: TRBJ2-3
abundance: -
v_gene: TRBV9
CDR3aa: CASSVVHDRATQYF
CDR3nt: TGTGCCAGCAGCGTAGTACATGACAGGGCTACGCAGTATTTT

d_gene: TRBD1
j_gene: TRBJ2-1
abundance: -
v_gene: TRBV6-5
CDR3aa: CASSWRQGVNEQFF
CDR3nt: TGTGCCAGCAGCTGGCGACAGGGGGTAAATGAGCAGTTCTTC

d_gene: TRBD1
j_gene: TRBJ1-4
abundance: few
v_gene: TRBV11-2
CDR3aa: CASSKRDRGFEKLFF
CDR3nt: TGTGCCAGCAGCAAGAGGGACAGGGGGTTTGAAAAACTGTTTTTT

d_gene: -
j_gene: TRBJ2-5
abundance: -
v_gene: TRBV6-2/TRBV6-3
CDR3aa: CASSYGIAAQETQYF
CDR3nt: TGTGCCAGCAGTTACGGAATAGCAGCTCAAGAGACCCAGTACTTC

d_gene: -
j_gene: TRBJ2-7
abundance: -
v_gene: TRBV18
CDR3aa: CASSPETGTEQYF
CDR3nt: TGTGCCAGCTCACCCGAAACAGGGACTGAGCAGTACTTC

d_gene: -
j_gene: TRBJ2-5
abundance: few
v_gene: TRBV20-1
CDR3aa: CSAPSSWEETQYF
CDR3nt: TGCAGTGCTCCTAGTTCTTGGGAAGAGACCCAGTACTTC

d_gene: -
j_gene: TRBJ2-1
abundance: once
v_gene: TRBV5-6
CDR3aa: CASSYTGPHNEQFF
CDR3nt: TGTGCCAGCAGCTACACGGGACCTCACAATGAGCAGTTCTTC

d_gene: -
j_gene: TRBJ1-5
abundance: -
v_gene: TRBV13
CDR3aa: CASSMGGDRQPQHF
CDR3nt: TGTGCCAGCAGCATGGGAGGCGACAGACAGCCCCAGCATTTT

d_gene: -
j_gene: TRBJ2-1
abundance: -
v_gene: TRBV29-1
CDR3aa: CHVQGGYNEQFF
CDR3nt: TGCCACGTTCAGGGGGGGTACAATGAGCAGTTCTTC

d_gene: -
j_gene: TRBJ1-1
abundance: -
v_gene: TRBV3-1
CDR3aa: CASSRATGQGGEAFF
CDR3nt: TGTGCCAGCAGCCGAGCGACAGGTCAGGGCGGGGAAGCTTTCTTT

d_gene: -
j_gene: TRBJ2-1
abundance: -
v_gene: TRBV6-5
CDR3aa: CASSYGGGSYNEQFF
CDR3nt: TGTGCCAGCAGTTATGGGGGAGGCTCCTACAATGAGCAGTTCTTC